This entry features one TCR beta chain sequence. This receptor's antigen is unknown. Per-base qualities were not stored, and no clone one base away is much larger. The sample is drawn from a study of control samples from healthy donors and cancer patients (dated by TCRdb to 2018 to 2021). The receptor library was made with the immunoSEQ multiplex PCR assay. Not all clones reach the TCRdb copy of this immuneACCESS table, which keeps in-frame sequences only. Checked studies attribute under half of the gap to unresolved V genes and leave the rest unexplained. This sample is represented by about 52,000 clones; roughly 94% of them were singletons. Together, the top ten hold about 2.4% of the sample. From the cysteine up to the phenylalanine, the CDR3 has a length of 11 residues. The sequence is cut down to CDR3 DNA, 33 bases in frame from base 1. From the germline V gene (reference sequence), CDR1 is DFQATT and CDR2 is SNEGSKA. V sheds 3 bases and J sheds 5 bases, leaving 6 bases between their ends.

The TCR comes from a man aged 30-40 years in good health. Sequenced input: blood. The rearrangement joined TRBV20-1 to TRBJ2-3; the D gene assignment is ambiguous. The CDR3 sequence is CSARTGDTQYF. The DNA sequence is TGCAGTGCTAGGACGGGAGATACGCAGTATTTT.